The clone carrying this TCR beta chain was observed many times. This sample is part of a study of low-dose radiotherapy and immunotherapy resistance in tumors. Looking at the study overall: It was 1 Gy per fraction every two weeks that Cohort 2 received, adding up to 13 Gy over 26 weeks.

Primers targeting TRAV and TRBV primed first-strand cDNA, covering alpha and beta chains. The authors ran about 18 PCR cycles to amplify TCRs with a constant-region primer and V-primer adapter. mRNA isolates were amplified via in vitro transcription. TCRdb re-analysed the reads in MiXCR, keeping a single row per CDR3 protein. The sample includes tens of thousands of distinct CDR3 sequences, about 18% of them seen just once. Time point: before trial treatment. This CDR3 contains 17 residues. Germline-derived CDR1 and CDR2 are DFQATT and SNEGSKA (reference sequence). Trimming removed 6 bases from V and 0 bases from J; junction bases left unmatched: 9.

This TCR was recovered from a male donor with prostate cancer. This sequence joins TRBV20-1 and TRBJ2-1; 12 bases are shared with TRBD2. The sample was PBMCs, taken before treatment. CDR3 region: CSALTSGGPISYNEQFF. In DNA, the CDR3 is TGCAGTGCGCTAACTAGCGGGGGGCCGATCTCCTACAATGAGCAGTTCTTC.